These T cell receptor beta chains were read from a single sample in a study of OX40 agonist ivuxolimab in advanced cancers. Profiled with immunoSEQ multiplex PCR; TCRdb holds only in-frame clones, not every one. This sample carries 95,000 or so clones, approximately 86% of them seen once, and the ten largest clones take around 4%. This specimen was CD4+ or CD8+ T cells sorted from blood, taken in a trial of the OX40 agonist ivuxolimab. Source of these receptors: an adult with an advanced solid tumor such as melanoma, head and neck, liver or kidney cancer. CDR3s leave out the opening cysteine and the closing phenylalanine or tryptophan.

j_call: TRBJ2-7
v_call: TRBV19
cdr3_aa: ASSIGGSDPYEQY

j_call: TRBJ1-6
v_call: TRBV25-1
cdr3_aa: ASSESRHSPLH

j_call: TRBJ2-3
v_call: TRBV11-3
cdr3_aa: ASSLGRGADTQY

j_call: TRBJ1-5
v_call: TRBV28
cdr3_aa: ASSPATVGNQPQH

j_call: TRBJ1-1
v_call: TRBV5-4
cdr3_aa: ASSFDRANTEAF

j_call: TRBJ2-3
v_call: TRBV11-2
cdr3_aa: ASSLVLASY

j_call: TRBJ2-2
v_call: TRBV2
cdr3_aa: ASSGNRGVTGELF

j_call: TRBJ2-5
v_call: TRBV20-1
cdr3_aa: SAIGGSWY

j_call: TRBJ1-2
v_call: TRBV18
cdr3_aa: ASSPREGGYGYT

j_call: TRBJ2-3
v_call: TRBV2
cdr3_aa: ASSPDRASSRPTLY

j_call: TRBJ2-5
v_call: TRBV18
cdr3_aa: ASSLGQLQETQY

j_call: TRBJ2-1
v_call: TRBV4-1
cdr3_aa: ASSPPGTGNQGEQF

j_call: TRBJ2-5
v_call: TRBV25-1
cdr3_aa: AISGTDNYQETQY

j_call: TRBJ2-2
v_call: TRBV7-8
cdr3_aa: ASSRTGSFTGELF

j_call: TRBJ2-7
v_call: TRBV2
cdr3_aa: ASSDYRAVEQY

j_call: TRBJ1-2
v_call: TRBV5-8
cdr3_aa: ASSQTGGDYGYT

j_call: TRBJ2-1
v_call: TRBV25-1
cdr3_aa: ASSLAGGSNEQF

j_call: TRBJ1-1
v_call: TRBV28
cdr3_aa: ASSLFKRDRVAF

j_call: TRBJ2-5
v_call: TRBV11-3
cdr3_aa: ASRLTGQETQY

j_call: TRBJ1-5
v_call: TRBV27
cdr3_aa: ASSQTAFQPQH

j_call: TRBJ1-2
v_call: TRBV7-2
cdr3_aa: ASSLGNRDHYT

j_call: TRBJ2-1
v_call: TRBV14
cdr3_aa: ASSQVALAGGNEQF

j_call: TRBJ2-7
v_call: TRBV4-1
cdr3_aa: ASSQSLAEAYEQY

j_call: TRBJ1-5
v_call: TRBV5-5
cdr3_aa: ASSLDRTEDQPQH

j_call: TRBJ2-7
v_call: TRBV5-4
cdr3_aa: ASSLAGEPEQY